This T cell receptor (beta chain) derives from a study of technical replicates of blood from a few donors. Profiling relied on immunoSEQ multiplex PCR, and the TCRdb table lists in-frame clones only, not all of them. The sample includes roughly 72,000 clones, 80% to 95% seen only once; the top ten take roughly 0.37%. The CDR3 covers 13 residues. CDR1 and CDR2 (germline): MNHNS, SASEGT. The V gene lost 3 bases and the J gene lost 2 bases, with 8 bases spanning the gap. The genes are TRBV6-1 and TRBJ2-7, with D possibly TRBD2 on 6 matching bases. This TCR came from a human donor in good health. The source material was T cells isolated from PBMCs. In DNA form, the CDR3 reads TGTGCCAGCAGTGACCCGGGGGCCTACGAGCAGTACTTC. Protein sequence: CASSDPGAYEQYF.